The 4 T cell receptor beta chains presented below share a single source sample, sequenced in a study of control samples from healthy donors and cancer patients. Assay used: immunoSEQ multiplex PCR; TCRdb lists only in-frame clones, some missing. The sample lists roughly 81,000 clones, around 80% occurring once. Sequenced: PBMCs. The receptor source for this set is a man in his 60s with head and neck cancer.

The chain combines TRBV19 with TRBJ1-2; D gene uncertain. Germline CDR1 is LNHDA and CDR2 is SQIVND (reference sequence). The CDR3 is 14 amino acids. Trimming took 5 bases from V and 1 from J, leaving 11 bases between them. The CDR3 coding sequence is TGTGCCAGTAGTCACGGTCTGGGTAACTATGGCTACACCTTC. Its protein product is CASSHGLGNYGYTF.

The chain couples TRBV5-5 to TRBJ2-1, with 9 bases matching TRBD1. V lost 4 bases, J lost 8 bases, and 13 bases stayed unmatched. From germline, CDR1 is SGHKS and CDR2 YYEKEE (reference sequence). The CDR3 totals 16 residues. CDR3 DNA sequence: TGTGCCAGCAGCCGTGCGTTGGGACAGGGAGCACATGAGCAGTTCTTC. This sequence encodes CASSRALGQGAHEQFF.

This clone is deemed medium-sized. The chain combines TRBV13 with TRBJ2-7, with 7 bases lining up with TRBD1. Germline values: CDR1 PRHDT, CDR2 FYEKMQ (reference sequence). The CDR3 runs 14 residues. The V and J ends lost 4 bases and 5 bases, in that order; junction bases with no gene match: 8. The DNA for the CDR3 is TGTGCCAGCAGCTCGACACAGGGGTCCAACGAGCAGTACTTC. This codes for CASSSTQGSNEQYF.

The V call is TRBV5-1, the J call TRBJ2-7; the D call may be TRBD1 or TRBD2 (5 bases each). Trimming took off 4 bases at V and 5 bases at J, with 19 bases between the two ends. Germline V gives CDR1 SGHRS, CDR2 YFSETQ. The length of the CDR3 is 15 residues. The chain's CDR3 is CASSMGVGEYHEQYF. DNA for the CDR3: TGCGCCAGCAGCATGGGAGTAGGGGAGTACCACGAGCAGTACTTC.